This T cell receptor (beta chain) comes out of a study of shared clonotypes between healthy human individuals. Libraries were prepared by immunoSEQ multiplex PCR; TCRdb keeps only in-frame clonotypes and omits some of them. Here the sample spans 950,000 to 1,200,000 clones, roughly 80% being singletons. Sequenced sample: memory CD4+ T cells from PBMCs. The subset: CD45RA-negative fraction. This sequence originates from a man younger than 30 in good health. Some clones in this sample may be carry-over from other donors' samples.

CDR3 nucleotide sequence: TGTGCCAGCAGCAGGACAGGGAGCACCGGGGAGCTGTTTTTT. It yields the protein CASSRTGSTGELFF. This chain uses TRBV7-3 with TRBJ2-2, with TRBD1 matching 8 bases. CDR3 length: 14 residues. Germline CDR1 is SGHTA and CDR2 is FQGTGA. The trim removed 5 bases at V and 4 bases at J, leaving 3 bases unmatched.